The rows below give T cell receptor beta chains drawn from one sample of a study of CD4 and CD8 cells across lung adenocarcinoma regions. Via MiXCR, TCRdb re-called the PCR reads, giving one row per CDR3 protein. The data show about 20,000 distinct CDR3 sequences, less than 70% seen once. The sequenced material came from CD8+ T cells from the center of a lung tumor. These receptors were obtained from a female donor with lung adenocarcinoma. The CD4 and CD8 labels of this study may be unreliable. The CDR3 runs from the conserved cysteine through the conserved F or W. D genes are given only for firm matches. Clone size is given for some rows only: seen once, a few or many times, or a class if the clone is expanded.

>TRBJ2-2|few|TRBV9|NA
CASSVRGAGELFF
TGTGCCAGCAGCGTGAGAGGGGCCGGGGAGCTGTTTTTT
>TRBJ2-5|NA|TRBV27|NA
CARSEGAREEQYF
TGTGCCAGGTCCGAGGGGGCTCGGGAGGAGCAGTACTTC
>TRBJ2-1|many|TRBV27|NA
CASRPRPYNEQFF
TGTGCCAGCAGGCCCAGGCCCTACAATGAGCAGTTCTTC
>TRBJ2-1|NA|TRBV20-1|NA
CSADNAGTLNNEQFF
TGCAGTGCTGATAATGCCGGGACACTTAACAATGAGCAGTTCTTC
>TRBJ1-4|many|TRBV6-5|NA
CASSYGGTVGEKLFF
TGTGCCAGCAGTTACGGGGGGACGGTGGGGGAAAAACTGTTTTTT
>TRBJ2-1|NA|TRBV6-5|TRBD1
CASSYTGQARAGVGF
TGTGCCAGCAGTTACACGGGACAGGCTCGGGCGGGTGTGGGCTTC
>TRBJ2-4|NA|TRBV4-1|NA
CRSRGAWGRDTQYF
TGCCGCAGCAGGGGAGCGTGGGGCAGAGATACTCAGTATTTC
>TRBJ2-5|many|TRBV4-1|NA
CASSQDQGVGEQYF
TGCGCCAGCAGCCAAGATCAAGGGGTCGGGGAGCAGTACTTC
>TRBJ2-4|many|TRBV20-1|TRBD2
CSARDLGLAGAKNIQYF
TGCAGTGCTAGAGATCTCGGACTAGCGGGAGCCAAAAACATTCAGTACTTC
>TRBJ2-1|NA|TRBV6-1|TRBD1
CASKRQGAQFF
TGTGCCAGCAAAAGACAGGGGGCGCAGTTCTTC
>TRBJ1-1|NA|TRBV27|NA
CASSSGMNTEAFF
TGTGCCAGCAGTTCCGGGATGAACACTGAAGCTTTCTTT
>TRBJ2-3|medium-sized|TRBV11-1|NA
CASSFTLRGDTQYF
TGTGCCAGCAGCTTCACCCTCAGGGGAGATACGCAGTATTTT
>TRBJ2-4|NA|TRBV27|NA
CGRGTGLGAKDMQYF
TGTGGCCGCGGTACGGGGCTGGGAGCCAAAGACATGCAGTACTTC
>TRBJ1-2|NA|TRBV6-1|NA
CASSEAGGGGGGYTF
TGTGCCAGCAGTGAAGCGGGGGGGGGAGGGGGGGGCTACACCTTC
>TRBJ2-4|NA|TRBV10-1|NA
CASSETGRGIKDMQYF
TGCGCGAGCAGTGAGACGGGGCGGGGAATCAAAGACATGCAGTACTTC
>TRBJ2-7|medium-sized|TRBV10-2|TRBD1
CASSGKGQGYEQYF
TGCGCCAGCAGTGGTAAGGGACAGGGATACGAGCAGTACTTC
>TRBJ1-3|few|TRBV6-1|NA
CASSESSGNTIYF
TGTGCCAGCAGTGAGAGCTCTGGAAACACCATATATTTT
>TRBJ2-3|NA|TRBV7-3|TRBD2
CASSLYSSGSVDTQYF
TGTGCCAGCAGCTTGTATTCTAGCGGGAGCGTGGATACGCAGTATTTT
>TRBJ2-1|many|TRBV4-1|NA
CASSHRGRAGSDNEQFF
TGCGCCAGCAGCCATCGTGGCCGGGCGGGAAGCGACAATGAGCAGTTCTTC
>TRBJ2-4|NA|TRBV6-1|NA
CATGETAKNTQYF
TGTGCCACGGGTGAAACCGCCAAAAATACGCAGTATTTC
>TRBJ2-6|NA|TRBV27|NA
CASSPMGAGANVLSF
TGTGCCAGCAGTCCAATGGGGGCTGGGGCCAACGTGCTGTCTTTT
>TRBJ1-2|few|TRBV6-1|NA
CASSPATFGGYTF
TGTGCCAGCAGTCCGGCCACCTTCGGGGGCTACACCTTC
>TRBJ1-1|many|TRBV12-3/TRBV12-4|NA
CASSFRGGNTEAFF
TGTGCCAGCAGTTTTCGCGGGGGAAACACTGAAGCTTTCTTT
>TRBJ2-1|NA|TRBV3-1|NA
CASSQSWAGIEQFF
TGTGCCAGCAGCCAATCCTGGGCGGGCATTGAGCAGTTCTTC
>TRBJ1-2|NA|TRBV10-1|NA
CASSESMGYGYTF
TGCGCCAGCAGTGAGTCGATGGGCTATGGCTACACCTTC
>TRBJ1-2|once|TRBV10-3|TRBD1
CASSESQGAGGYTF
TGTGCCAGCAGTGAGTCCCAGGGGGCTGGTGGCTACACCTTC
>TRBJ2-2|once|TRBV6-1|TRBD1
CASSGLRGVSTGAQFF
TGTGCCAGCAGTGGCCTACGGGGCGTGAGCACAGGGGCGCAGTTTTTT
>TRBJ2-3|NA|TRBV6-1|NA
CASRLRGKNTQYF
TGTGCCAGCAGGCTTAGAGGCAAAAACACTCAGTACTTT
>TRBJ1-5|many|TRBV27|NA
CASQKAGSNQPQHF
TGTGCCAGCCAAAAGGCCGGGAGCAATCAGCCCCAGCATTTT
>TRBJ1-1|NA|TRBV4-2|NA
CASSPRRSTEAFF
TGTGCCAGCAGCCCCCGTCGCAGCACTGAAGCTTTCTTT
>TRBJ2-1|few|TRBV7-6|NA
CASSLVGRGGEQFF
TGTGCCAGCAGCTTAGTGGGTCGAGGTGGCGAGCAGTTCTTC
>TRBJ2-1|NA|TRBV20-1|TRBD1
CSSKQTGRAYNEQFF
TGCAGTTCTAAGCAGACAGGGCGAGCCTACAATGAGCAGTTCTTC
>TRBJ2-5|NA|TRBV27|NA
CAGGTRGRDQETQYF
TGTGCCGGGGGGACCCGGGGCCGCGACCAAGAGACCCAGTATTTC
>TRBJ2-7|few|TRBV6-1|NA
CASSEGGRYEQYF
TGTGCCAGCAGTGAAGGAGGCAGATACGAGCAGTACTTC